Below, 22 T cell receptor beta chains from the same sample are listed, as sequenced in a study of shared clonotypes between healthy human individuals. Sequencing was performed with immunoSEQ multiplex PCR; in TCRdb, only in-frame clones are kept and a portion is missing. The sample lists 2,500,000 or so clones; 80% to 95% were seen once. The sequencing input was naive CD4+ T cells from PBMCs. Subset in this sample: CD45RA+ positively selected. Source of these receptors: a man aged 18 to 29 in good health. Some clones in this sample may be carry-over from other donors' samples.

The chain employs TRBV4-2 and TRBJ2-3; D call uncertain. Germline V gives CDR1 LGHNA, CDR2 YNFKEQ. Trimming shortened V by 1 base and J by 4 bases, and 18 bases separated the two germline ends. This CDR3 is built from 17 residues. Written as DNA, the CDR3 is TGTGCCAGCAGCCAAGCAAGAAGCCGGAGCCCGGCAGATACGCAGTATTTT. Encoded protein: CASSQARSRSPADTQYF.

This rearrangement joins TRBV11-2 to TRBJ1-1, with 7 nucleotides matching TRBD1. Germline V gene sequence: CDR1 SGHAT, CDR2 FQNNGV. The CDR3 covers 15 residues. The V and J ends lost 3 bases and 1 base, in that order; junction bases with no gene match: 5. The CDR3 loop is CASSFGTVRNTEAFF. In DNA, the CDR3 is TGTGCCAGCAGCTTTGGGACAGTCCGGAACACTGAAGCTTTCTTT.

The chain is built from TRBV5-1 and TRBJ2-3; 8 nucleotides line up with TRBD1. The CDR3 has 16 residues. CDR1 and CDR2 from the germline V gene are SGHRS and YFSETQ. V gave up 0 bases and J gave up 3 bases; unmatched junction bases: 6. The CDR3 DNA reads TGCGCCAGCAGCTTGGTTTCACGACAGGGGACAGATACGCAGTATTTT. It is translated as CASSLVSRQGTDTQYF.

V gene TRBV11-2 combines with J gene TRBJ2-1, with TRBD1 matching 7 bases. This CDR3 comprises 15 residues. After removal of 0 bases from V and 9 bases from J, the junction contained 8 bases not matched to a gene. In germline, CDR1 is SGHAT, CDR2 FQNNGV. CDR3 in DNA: TGTGCCAGCAGCTTAGACCTGGTAGGGGGCGGTGAGCAGTTCTTC. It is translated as CASSLDLVGGGEQFF.

The CDR3, as DNA: TGTGCCAGCAGCTTCGCTCCCAATCAGCCCCAGCATTTT. Translating it yields CASSFAPNQPQHF. The chain carries TRBV5-4 and TRBJ1-5; no clear D. Germline lookup yields CDR1 SGHNT and CDR2 YYREEE (reference sequence). The germline V and J ends were trimmed by 2 bases and 3 bases, with 6 bases remaining between them. This CDR3 is built from 13 residues.

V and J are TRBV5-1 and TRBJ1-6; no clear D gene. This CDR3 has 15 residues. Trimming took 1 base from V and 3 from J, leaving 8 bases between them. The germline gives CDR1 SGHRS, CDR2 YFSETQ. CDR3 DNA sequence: TGCGCCAGCAGCTTGAGTACAGACTATAATTCACCCCTCCACTTT. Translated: CASSLSTDYNSPLHF. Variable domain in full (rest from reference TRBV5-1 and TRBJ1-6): KAGVTQTPRYLIKTRGQQVTLSCSPISGHRSVSWYQQTPGQGLQFLFEYFSETQRNKGNFPGRFSGRQFSNSRSEMNVSTLELGDSALYLCASSLSTDYNSPLHFGNGTRLTVT.

Here the CDR3 reads CAWRKNLYNEQFF. CDR3 in DNA: TGTGCCTGGAGAAAGAACCTCTACAATGAGCAGTTCTTC. The rearrangement joins TRBV30 to TRBJ2-1, with D unresolved. The CDR3 consists of 13 residues. V lost 3 bases and J lost 3, with 9 bases in between. Looked up from germline, CDR1 is GTSNPN and CDR2 is SVGIG (reference sequence).

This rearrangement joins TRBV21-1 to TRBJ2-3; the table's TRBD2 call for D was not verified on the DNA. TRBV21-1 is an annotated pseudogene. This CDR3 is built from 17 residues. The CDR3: CASSKSGLAGATDTQYF. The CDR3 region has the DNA TGTGCCAGCAGCAAAAGCGGACTAGCGGGAGCCACAGATACGCAGTATTTT.

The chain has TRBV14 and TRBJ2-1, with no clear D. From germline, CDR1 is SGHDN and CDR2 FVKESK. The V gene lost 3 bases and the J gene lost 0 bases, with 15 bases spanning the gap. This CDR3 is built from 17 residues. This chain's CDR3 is CASSQNPPSFSYNEQFF. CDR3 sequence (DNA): TGTGCCAGCAGCCAGAATCCCCCCTCTTTCTCCTACAATGAGCAGTTCTTC.

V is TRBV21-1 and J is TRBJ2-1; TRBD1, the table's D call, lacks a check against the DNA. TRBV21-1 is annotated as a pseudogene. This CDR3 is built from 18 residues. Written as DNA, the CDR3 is TGTGCCAGCAGCAAGGGACAGGGGCCCTCAGGATCCTACAATGAGCAGTTCTTC. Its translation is CASSKGQGPSGSYNEQFF.

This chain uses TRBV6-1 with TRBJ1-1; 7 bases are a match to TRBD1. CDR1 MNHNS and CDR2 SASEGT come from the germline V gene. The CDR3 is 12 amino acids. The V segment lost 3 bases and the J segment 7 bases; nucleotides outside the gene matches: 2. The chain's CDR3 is CASSERDSEAFF. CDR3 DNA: TGTGCCAGCAGTGAGCGGGACAGTGAAGCTTTCTTT.

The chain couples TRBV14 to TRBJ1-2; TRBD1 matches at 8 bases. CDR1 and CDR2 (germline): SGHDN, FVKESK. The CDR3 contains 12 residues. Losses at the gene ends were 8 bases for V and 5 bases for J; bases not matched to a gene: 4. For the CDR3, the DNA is TGTGCCAGCGGACAGGGCATATATGGCTACACCTTC. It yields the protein CASGQGIYGYTF.

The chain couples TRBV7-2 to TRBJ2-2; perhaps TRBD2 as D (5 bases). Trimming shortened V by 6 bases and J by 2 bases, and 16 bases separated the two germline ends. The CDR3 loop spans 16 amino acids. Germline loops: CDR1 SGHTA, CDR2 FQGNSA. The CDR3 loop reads CASSRGGGGNTGELFF. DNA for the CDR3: TGTGCCAGCAGTCGCGGAGGTGGAGGAAACACCGGGGAGCTGTTTTTT.

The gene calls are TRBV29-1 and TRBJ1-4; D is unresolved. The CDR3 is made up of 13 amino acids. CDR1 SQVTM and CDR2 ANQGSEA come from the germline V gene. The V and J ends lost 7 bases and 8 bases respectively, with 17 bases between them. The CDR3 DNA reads TGCAGCGCCCTAGAAGGGTTTGGGGAAAAACTGTTTTTT. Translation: CSALEGFGEKLFF.

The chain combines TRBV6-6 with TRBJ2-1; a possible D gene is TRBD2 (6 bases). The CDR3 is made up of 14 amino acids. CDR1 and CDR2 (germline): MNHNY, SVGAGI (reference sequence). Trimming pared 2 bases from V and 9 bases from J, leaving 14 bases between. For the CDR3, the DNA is TGTGCCAGCAGTTACGCGGGGTTGGGAGTTGAGCAGTTCTTC. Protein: CASSYAGLGVEQFF.

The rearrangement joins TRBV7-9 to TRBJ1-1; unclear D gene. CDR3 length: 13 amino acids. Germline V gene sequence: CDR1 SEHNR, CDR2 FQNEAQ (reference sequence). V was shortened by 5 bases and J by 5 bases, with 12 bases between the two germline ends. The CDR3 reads CASSRSVLTEAFF. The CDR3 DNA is TGTGCCAGCAGCCGATCTGTCCTAACTGAAGCTTTCTTT.

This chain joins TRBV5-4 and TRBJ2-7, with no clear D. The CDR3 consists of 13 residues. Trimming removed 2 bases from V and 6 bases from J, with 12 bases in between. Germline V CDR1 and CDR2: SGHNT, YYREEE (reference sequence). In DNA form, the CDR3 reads TGTGCCAGCAGCTTTCGGCTAGTACCCGAGCAGTACTTC. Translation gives CASSFRLVPEQYF.

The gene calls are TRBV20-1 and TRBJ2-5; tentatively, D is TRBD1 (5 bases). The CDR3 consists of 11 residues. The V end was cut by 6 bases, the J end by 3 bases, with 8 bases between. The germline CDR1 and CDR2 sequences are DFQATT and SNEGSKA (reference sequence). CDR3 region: CSAGVKETQYF. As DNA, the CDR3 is TGCAGTGCAGGGGTAAAAGAGACCCAGTACTTC.

The CDR3 is CSVSTGVRETQYF. CDR3 sequence (DNA): TGCAGCGTGTCGACAGGCGTCCGGGAGACCCAGTACTTC. The chain links TRBV29-1 to TRBJ2-5; the D gene is possibly TRBD1 (6 bases). V lost 6 bases and J lost 5, with 16 bases in between. Germline V lookup: CDR1 SQVTM, CDR2 ANQGSEA. The CDR3 runs to 13 residues.

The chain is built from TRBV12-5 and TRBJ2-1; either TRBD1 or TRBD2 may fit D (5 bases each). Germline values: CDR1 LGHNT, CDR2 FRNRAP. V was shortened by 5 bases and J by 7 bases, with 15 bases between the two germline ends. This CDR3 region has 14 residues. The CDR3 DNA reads TGTGCTAGTGGTCCCGGGACGGAAAGAAATGAGCAGTTCTTC. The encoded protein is CASGPGTERNEQFF.

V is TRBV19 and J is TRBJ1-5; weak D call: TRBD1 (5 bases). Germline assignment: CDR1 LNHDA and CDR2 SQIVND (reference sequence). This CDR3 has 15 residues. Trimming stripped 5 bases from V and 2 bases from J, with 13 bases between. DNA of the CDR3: TGTGCCAGTAGTGATCGGGACGGCCGCAATCAGCCCCAGCATTTT. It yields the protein CASSDRDGRNQPQHF.

CDR3 residues: CASSPWGAGYEQYF. The CDR3 DNA reads TGTGCCAGCTCACCATGGGGGGCTGGGTACGAGCAGTACTTC. The J gene is TRBJ2-7, the V gene TRBV18, with D perhaps given as TRBD1 or TRBD2 (6 bases each). Germline assignment: CDR1 KGHSH and CDR2 LQKENI. CDR3 length: 14 residues. Trimming removed 2 bases at V and 4 bases at J, with 12 bases between. The whole variable domain, filled in from reference TRBV18 and TRBJ2-7, reads NAGVMQNPRHLVRRRGQEARLRCSPMKGHSHVYWYRQLPEEGLKFMVYLQKENIIDESGMPKERFSAEFPKEGPSILRIQQVVRGDSAAYFCASSPWGAGYEQYFGPGTRLTVT.